The clone carrying this TCR beta chain is labeled medium-sized. A single record per CDR3 protein comes from TCRdb applying MiXCR to the PCR reads. The sample holds 84,000 or so distinct CDR3 sequences, 45% to 55% seen once. The data originate from a study of CDR3 diversity in severe acne. J lost 6 bases, V lost 3 bases, and 8 bases had no gene match. CDR1 is SQVTM and CDR2 is ANQGSEA in the germline V gene. The CDR3 contains 14 residues. The gene calls are TRBV29-1 and TRBJ2-1; 7 positions agree with TRBD2. The specimen sequenced was blood. The sequence was obtained from a male donor in good health, serving as a control. CDR3 sequence (DNA): TGCAGCGTTGAGGGGGTGGGAGGGTCCAATGAGCAGTTCTTC. As protein: CSVEGVGGSNEQFF.